A single sample is the source of the 6 T cell receptor beta chains below, sequenced in a study of PD-L1 blockade in urothelial cancer. Libraries were prepared by immunoSEQ multiplex PCR; TCRdb keeps only in-frame clonotypes and omits some of them. The data contain about 37,000 clones, approximately 80% of them singletons. Here the sequenced sample was PBMCs, taken around atezolizumab (anti-PD-L1) treatment. Receptor source: a man aged 60-69 years with urothelial cancer.

In DNA, the CDR3 is TGTGCCAGCAGCCTCCCCCGACATCAGTCCTACGAGCAGTACTTC. It yields the protein CASSLPRHQSYEQYF. J is TRBJ2-7 and V is TRBV11-3; D is unresolved. The CDR3 has 15 amino acids. Trimming pared 5 bases from V and 1 base from J, leaving 15 bases between. From germline, CDR1 is SGHNT and CDR2 YENEEA.

The gene calls are TRBV7-2 and TRBJ2-5, with TRBD2 matching over 8 bases. Per the germline V gene, CDR1 is SGHTA and CDR2 is FQGNSA. The CDR3 is 17 residues long. Trimming cost V 1 base and J 1 base; bases outside gene matches: 8. CDR3 amino acids: CASSLGVAGGPQETQYF. The CDR3 region has the DNA TGTGCCAGCAGCTTAGGCGTCGCGGGGGGACCCCAAGAGACCCAGTACTTC.

The CDR3 nucleotides are TGTGCCAGCAGCCGACGCAGAAGGGGGCGAGAGATCACTGAAGCTTTCTTT. Translated, it gives CASSRRRRGREITEAFF. The J gene is TRBJ1-1, the V gene TRBV14; 7 bases fit TRBD1. Germline V gene sequence: CDR1 SGHDN, CDR2 FVKESK. This CDR3 region has 17 residues. V was clipped by 4 bases and J by 4 bases; unmatched bases: 15. Supplemented by reference TRBV14 and TRBJ1-1, the full variable domain reads EAGVTQFPSHSVIEKGQTVTLRCDPISGHDNLYWYRRVMGKEIKFLLHFVKESKQDESGMPNNRFLAERTGGTYSTLKVQPAELEDSGVYFCASSRRRRGREITEAFFGQGTRLTVV.

The J gene is TRBJ1-6, the V gene TRBV2; TRBD1 agrees at 9 bases. With 5 bases clipped from V and 9 bases from J, the junction kept 2 bases outside the gene matches. CDR1 SNHLY and CDR2 FYNNEI come from the germline V gene. The CDR3 length is 13 residues. The CDR3 DNA is TGTGCCAGCAGTCAGGACAGGGGTTCACCCCTCCACTTT. Translation: CASSQDRGSPLHF.

The rearrangement uses TRBV5-4 and TRBJ2-5; TRBD2 matches at 11 bases. The CDR3 is 15 residues long. J was trimmed by 5 bases and V by 1 base; bases with no gene match: 4. CDR1 and CDR2 (germline): SGHNT, YYREEE (reference sequence). The CDR3 DNA reads as TGTGCCAGCAGCTTGTACCCTAGCGGGGGGGAGACCCAGTACTTC. Its translation is CASSLYPSGGETQYF.

This chain uses TRBV7-2 with TRBJ2-7, with a possible D match to TRBD1 (6 bases). V lost 4 bases to trimming and J lost 6 bases, with 13 bases between them. This CDR3 has 13 residues. CDR1 is SGHTA and CDR2 is FQGNSA in the germline V gene. The CDR3 sequence is CASSWKQGFEQYF. CDR3 DNA sequence: TGTGCCAGCAGCTGGAAACAGGGCTTCGAGCAGTACTTC.